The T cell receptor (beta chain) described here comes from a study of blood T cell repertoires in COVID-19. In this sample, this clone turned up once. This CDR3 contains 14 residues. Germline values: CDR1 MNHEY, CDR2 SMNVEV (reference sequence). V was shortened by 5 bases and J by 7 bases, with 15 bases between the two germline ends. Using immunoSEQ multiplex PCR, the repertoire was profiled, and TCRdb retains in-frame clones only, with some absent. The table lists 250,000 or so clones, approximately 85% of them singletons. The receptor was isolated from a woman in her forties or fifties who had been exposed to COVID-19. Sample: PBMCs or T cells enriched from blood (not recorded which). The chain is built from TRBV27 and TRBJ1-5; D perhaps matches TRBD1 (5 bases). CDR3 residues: CASSLKQGWQPQHF. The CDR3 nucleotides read TGTGCCAGCAGTCTTAAGCAGGGTTGGCAGCCCCAGCATTTT.